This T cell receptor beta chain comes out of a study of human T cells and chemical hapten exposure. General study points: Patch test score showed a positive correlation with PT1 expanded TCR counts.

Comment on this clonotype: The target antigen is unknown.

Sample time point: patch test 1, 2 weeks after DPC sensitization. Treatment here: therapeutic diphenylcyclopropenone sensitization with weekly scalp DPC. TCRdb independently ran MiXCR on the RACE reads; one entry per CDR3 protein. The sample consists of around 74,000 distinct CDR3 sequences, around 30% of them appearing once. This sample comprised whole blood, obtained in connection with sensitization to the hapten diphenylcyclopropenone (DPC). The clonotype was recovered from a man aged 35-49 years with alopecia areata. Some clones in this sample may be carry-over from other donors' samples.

This CDR3 reads CATRPWPGGTEAFF. The CDR3 DNA is TGTGCCACCAGGCCCTGGCCAGGAGGAACTGAAGCTTTCTTT. This chain connects TRBV24-1 to TRBJ1-1; no reliable D call. The germline V gene encodes CDR1 KGHDR and CDR2 SFDVKD. This CDR3 has 14 amino acids. V gave up 7 bases and J gave up 5 bases, with 16 bases separating them.